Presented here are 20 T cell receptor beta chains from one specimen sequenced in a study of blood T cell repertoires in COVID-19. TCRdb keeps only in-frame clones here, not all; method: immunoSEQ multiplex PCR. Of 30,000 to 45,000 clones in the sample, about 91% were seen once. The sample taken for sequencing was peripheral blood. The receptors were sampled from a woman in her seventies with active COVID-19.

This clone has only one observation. The CDR3 is CASTSGSSYNEQFF. The DNA for the CDR3 is TGTGCCAGCACGAGCGGCAGCTCCTACAATGAGCAGTTCTTC. V usage is TRBV6-6 and J usage is TRBJ2-1; possibly TRBD2 for D (5 bases). Trimming left V 7 bases short and J 0 bases short, with 10 bases between. CDR3 length equals 14 residues. The germline CDR1 and CDR2 sequences are MNHNY and SVGAGI (reference sequence).

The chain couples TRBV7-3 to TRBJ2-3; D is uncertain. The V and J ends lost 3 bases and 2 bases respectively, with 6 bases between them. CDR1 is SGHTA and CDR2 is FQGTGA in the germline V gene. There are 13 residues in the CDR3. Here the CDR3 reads CASSFIHTDTQYF. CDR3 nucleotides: TGTGCCAGCAGCTTCATACACACAGATACGCAGTATTTT.

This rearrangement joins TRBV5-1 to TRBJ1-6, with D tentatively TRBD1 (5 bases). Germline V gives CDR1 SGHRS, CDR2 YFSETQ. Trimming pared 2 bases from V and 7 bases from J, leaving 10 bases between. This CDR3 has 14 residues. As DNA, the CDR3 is TGCGCCAGCAGCTTTGGGCAGGGCAATTCACCCCTCCACTTT. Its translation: CASSFGQGNSPLHF.

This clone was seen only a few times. DNA for the CDR3: TGTGCCAGCAGCTTGGCGCGGGGTAACACCGGGGAGCTGTTTTTT. This sequence encodes CASSLARGNTGELFF. The V gene is TRBV5-4, the J gene TRBJ2-2; maybe TRBD2 (6 bases). CDR3 length: 15 amino acids. With 0 bases removed from V and 2 bases from J, the gap between germline ends came to 8 bases. Germline V gives CDR1 SGHNT, CDR2 YYREEE (reference sequence).

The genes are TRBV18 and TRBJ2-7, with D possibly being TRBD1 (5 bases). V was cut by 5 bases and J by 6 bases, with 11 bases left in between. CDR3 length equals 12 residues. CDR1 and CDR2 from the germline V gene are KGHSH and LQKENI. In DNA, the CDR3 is TGTGCCAGCTCAAATGACAGTGGCGAGCAGTACTTC. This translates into CASSNDSGEQYF.

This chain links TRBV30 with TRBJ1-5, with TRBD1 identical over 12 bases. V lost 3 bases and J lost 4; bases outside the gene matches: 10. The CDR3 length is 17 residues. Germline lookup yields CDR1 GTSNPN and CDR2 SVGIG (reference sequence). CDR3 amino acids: CAWRTGTGGAWNQPQHF. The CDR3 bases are TGTGCCTGGAGGACCGGGACAGGGGGCGCCTGGAATCAGCCCCAGCATTTT.

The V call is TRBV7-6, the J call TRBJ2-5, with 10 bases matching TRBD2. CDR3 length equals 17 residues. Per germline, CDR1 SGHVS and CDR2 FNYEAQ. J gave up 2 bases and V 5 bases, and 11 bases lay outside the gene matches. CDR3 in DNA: TGTGCCAGCAGCCATCTAGCGGGGGAGTCGCTACAAGAGACCCAGTACTTC. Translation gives CASSHLAGESLQETQYF.

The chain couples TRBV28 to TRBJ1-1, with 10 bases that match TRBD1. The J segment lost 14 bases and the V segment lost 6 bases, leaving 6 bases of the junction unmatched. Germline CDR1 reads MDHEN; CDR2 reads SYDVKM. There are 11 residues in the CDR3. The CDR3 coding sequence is TGTGCCAGCAGAGGCCGGGACAGGGGCTTCTTT. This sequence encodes CASRGRDRGFF.

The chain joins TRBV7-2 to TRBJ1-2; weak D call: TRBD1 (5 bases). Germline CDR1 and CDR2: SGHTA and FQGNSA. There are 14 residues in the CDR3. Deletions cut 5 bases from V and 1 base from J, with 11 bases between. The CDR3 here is CASSPQGFNYGYTF. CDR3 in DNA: TGTGCCAGCAGCCCGCAGGGATTTAACTATGGCTACACCTTC. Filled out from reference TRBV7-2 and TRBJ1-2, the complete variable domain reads GAGVSQSPSNKVTEKGKDVELRCDPISGHTALYWYRQSLGQGLEFLIYFQGNSAPDKSGLPSDRFSAERTGGSVSTLTIQRTQQEDSAVYLCASSPQGFNYGYTFGSGTRLTVV.

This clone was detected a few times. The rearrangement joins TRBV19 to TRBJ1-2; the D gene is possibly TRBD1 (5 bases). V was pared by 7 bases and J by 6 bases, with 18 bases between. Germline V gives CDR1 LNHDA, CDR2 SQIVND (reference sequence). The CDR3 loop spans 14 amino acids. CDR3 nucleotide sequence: TGTGCCAGTACCACCTCGCCGGGGGGAGATGGCTACACCTTC. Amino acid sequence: CASTTSPGGDGYTF.

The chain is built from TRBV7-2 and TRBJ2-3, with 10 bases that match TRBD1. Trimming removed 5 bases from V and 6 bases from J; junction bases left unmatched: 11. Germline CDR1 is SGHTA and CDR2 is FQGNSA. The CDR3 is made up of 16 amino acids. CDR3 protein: CASSQSGTGAPDTQYF. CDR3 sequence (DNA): TGTGCCAGCAGCCAATCCGGGACAGGGGCCCCTGATACGCAGTATTTT. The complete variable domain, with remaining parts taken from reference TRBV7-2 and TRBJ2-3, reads GAGVSQSPSNKVTEKGKDVELRCDPISGHTALYWYRQSLGQGLEFLIYFQGNSAPDKSGLPSDRFSAERTGGSVSTLTIQRTQQEDSAVYLCASSQSGTGAPDTQYFGPGTRLTVL.

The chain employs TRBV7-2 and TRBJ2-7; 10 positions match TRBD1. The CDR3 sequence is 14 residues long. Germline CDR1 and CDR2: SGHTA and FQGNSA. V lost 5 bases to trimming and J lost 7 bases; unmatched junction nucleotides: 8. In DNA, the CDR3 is TGTGCCAGCAGCCCGCAGGGACAGGGGTTGGAGCAGTACTTC. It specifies CASSPQGQGLEQYF.

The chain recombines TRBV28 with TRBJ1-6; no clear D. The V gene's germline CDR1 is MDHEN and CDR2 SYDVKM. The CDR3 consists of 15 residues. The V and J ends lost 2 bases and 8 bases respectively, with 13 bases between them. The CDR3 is CASSLGMGAHSPLHF. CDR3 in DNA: TGTGCCAGCAGTTTAGGTATGGGCGCCCATTCACCCCTCCACTTT.

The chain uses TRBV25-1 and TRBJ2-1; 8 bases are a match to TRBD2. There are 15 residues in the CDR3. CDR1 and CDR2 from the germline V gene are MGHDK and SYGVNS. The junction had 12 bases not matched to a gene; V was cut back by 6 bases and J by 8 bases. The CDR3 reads CASSGGGASFDEQFF. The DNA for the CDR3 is TGTGCCAGCAGCGGGGGGGGAGCTTCCTTCGATGAGCAGTTCTTC.

CDR3 in amino acids: CASTLGRGFGTEAFF. CDR3 sequence (DNA): TGTGCCAGCACCCTCGGTCGGGGTTTTGGCACTGAAGCTTTCTTT. The chain combines TRBV2 with TRBJ1-1; D gene uncertain. The V gene's germline CDR1 is SNHLY and CDR2 FYNNEI. The length of the CDR3 is 15 residues. Between the trimmed V and J ends, which lost 7 bases and 4 bases, there was a span of 19 bases.

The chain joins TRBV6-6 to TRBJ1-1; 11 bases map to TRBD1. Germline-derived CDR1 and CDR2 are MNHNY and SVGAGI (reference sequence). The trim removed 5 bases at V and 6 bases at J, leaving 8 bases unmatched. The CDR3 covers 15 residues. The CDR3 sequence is CASSDAGTGGSEAFF. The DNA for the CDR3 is TGTGCCAGCAGTGACGCCGGGACAGGGGGATCTGAAGCTTTCTTT.

CDR3 in amino acids: CASSAGLGTDTQYF. CDR3 sequence (DNA): TGCGCCAGCAGCGCCGGACTGGGCACAGATACGCAGTATTTT. This sequence joins TRBV5-1 and TRBJ2-3; weak D call: TRBD2 (5 bases). This CDR3 comprises 14 residues. Between the trimmed V and J ends, which lost 4 bases and 1 base, there was a span of 10 bases. The germline V gene encodes CDR1 SGHRS and CDR2 YFSETQ.

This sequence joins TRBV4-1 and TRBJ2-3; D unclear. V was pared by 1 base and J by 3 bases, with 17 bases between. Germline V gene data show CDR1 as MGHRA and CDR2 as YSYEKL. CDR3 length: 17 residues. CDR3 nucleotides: TGCGCCAGCAGCCAAGCCCTCAGGCGAGTAGGAACAGATACGCAGTATTTT. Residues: CASSQALRRVGTDTQYF.

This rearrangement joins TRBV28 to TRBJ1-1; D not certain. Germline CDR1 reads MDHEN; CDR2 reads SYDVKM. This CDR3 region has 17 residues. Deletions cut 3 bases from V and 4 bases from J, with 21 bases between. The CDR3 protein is CASSFRGRVREVTEAFF. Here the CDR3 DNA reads TGTGCCAGCAGTTTCCGAGGGAGGGTAAGGGAGGTCACTGAAGCTTTCTTT.

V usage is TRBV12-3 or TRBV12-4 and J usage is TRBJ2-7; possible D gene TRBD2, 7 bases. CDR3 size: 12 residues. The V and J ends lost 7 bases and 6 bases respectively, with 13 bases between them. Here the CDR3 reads CASTVRGAEQYF. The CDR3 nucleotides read TGTGCCAGCACCGTCCGGGGGGCCGAGCAGTACTTC.